The rows below give T cell receptor beta chains drawn from one sample of a study of early T cells in non-severe SARS-CoV-2 infection. In TCRdb, the 5' RACE reads were re-called with MiXCR into one record per CDR3 protein. The profile shows 40,000 to 55,000 distinct CDR3 sequences, over 10% of them singletons. Material for sequencing was whole blood. These receptors all come from an adult who was a healthcare worker with PCR-confirmed SARS-CoV-2 infection or an uninfected control (not recorded which). CDR3s include the opening cysteine and the closing phenylalanine or tryptophan. The order of the fields is J gene, V gene, clone size, D gene, CDR3 DNA, CDR3 protein. A D gene is named only where the DNA matches it firmly. Only some rows state a clone size, as once, few, many or a class for expanded clones.

TRBJ1-4	TRBV29-1	.	.	TGCAGCGTTGCAGGGCAGAATGAAAAACTGTTTTTT	CSVAGQNEKLFF
TRBJ2-3	TRBV5-1	many	.	TGCGCCAGCAATTCCCCCGGGAAGGGAGATACGCAGTATTTT	CASNSPGKGDTQYF
TRBJ1-1	TRBV20-1	many	.	TGCAGTGCTAGAGTCTCGATAGTGAACACTGAAGCTTTCTTT	CSARVSIVNTEAFF
TRBJ2-3	TRBV5-1	.	.	TGCGCCAGCAGCTGGGGGGTAACAGATACGCAGTATTTT	CASSWGVTDTQYF
TRBJ2-7	TRBV28	.	TRBD1	TGTGCCAGCAGCATGGGACAGGGGGCATCCGAGCAGTACTTC	CASSMGQGASEQYF
TRBJ2-7	TRBV28	few	TRBD1	TGTGCCAGCCGGGGACAGCCTTACGAGCAGTACTTC	CASRGQPYEQYF
TRBJ1-1	TRBV7-2	few	TRBD1	TGTGCCAGCCGACAGGGACTGAACACTGAAGCTTTCTTT	CASRQGLNTEAFF
TRBJ1-1	TRBV12-3/TRBV12-4	few	.	TGTGCCAGCAGTTTGACTTTGAACACTGAAGCTTTCTTT	CASSLTLNTEAFF
TRBJ2-1	TRBV27	many	TRBD2	TGTGCCAGCACCGCGGGAGGGGTCTATGGTGAGCAGTTCTTC	CASTAGGVYGEQFF
TRBJ1-1	TRBV7-2	many	.	TGTGCCAGCAGCTTAGCGGTCTTCGGCAGGGGCTGGACTGAAGCTTTCTTT	CASSLAVFGRGWTEAFF
TRBJ1-2	TRBV20-1	many	.	TGCAGTGCTAGAGTGACATCTTCTTTCTATGGCTACACCTTC	CSARVTSSFYGYTF
TRBJ1-3	TRBV30	.	.	TGTGCCTGGAGACACCTCGGTTTGCCCGAGGCTGACGCTGGAAACACCATATATTTT	CAWRHLGLPEADAGNTIYF
TRBJ2-1	TRBV9	many	TRBD2	TGTGCCAGCAGCGTAGAACGGGAGGGCCTTGAGCAGTTCTTC	CASSVEREGLEQFF
TRBJ1-1	TRBV5-1	few	.	TGCGCCAGCAGCTTGGAGGCATTGGGAGGAGAAGCTTTCTTT	CASSLEALGGEAFF
TRBJ1-5	TRBV2	.	.	TGTGCCAGCAGGTCGGGACTCCTAAATCAGCCCCAGCATTTT	CASRSGLLNQPQHF
TRBJ1-1	TRBV28	many	TRBD1	TGTGCCAGCAGTTTGCGACAGGGCATAACTTTCTTT	CASSLRQGITFF
TRBJ1-1	TRBV5-1	few	.	TGCGCCAGCAGCTTAGGCTATTCGAACACTGAAGCTTTCTTT	CASSLGYSNTEAFF